This TCR beta chain was identified in a study of T cells expressing NK-cell markers. On the study more broadly: Investigators obtained TCR beta repertoires from sorted CD3+CD56+NKG2C+, CD3+CD56+NKG2C- and CD3+CD56-NKG2C+ T cells. One of the eight sequenced donors was seronegative, whereas the other seven were HCMV-seropositive.

No DNA is given; TCRdb re-called the 5' RACE reads and lists each CDR3 protein once. Here the sample table reports 200,000 to 300,000 distinct CDR3 sequences. CDR1 and CDR2 (germline): MNHEY, SVGEGT. CDR3 size: 16 residues. The V call is TRBV6-2 or TRBV6-3, the J call TRBJ2-1; checking the TCRdb D call of TRBD1 is not possible without DNA. The sequenced sample was blood T cells: a sorted CD56 or NKG2C T cell subset, CD4+ or CD8+ T cells, or bulk PBMC T cells (not recorded which). This TCR was recovered from a man aged 18-30 years in good health. CDR3 sequence: CASSTPTGGRYNEQFF.